This T cell receptor (beta chain) appears in the sequencing data of a study of long-term antiretroviral therapy in people with HIV. Sequencing used immunoSEQ v3.0 at survey level. Libraries were prepared by immunoSEQ multiplex PCR; TCRdb keeps only in-frame clonotypes and omits some of them. Of 24,000 or so clones detected, around 85% appear once; the ten largest clones hold around 9.6%. The study's findings and limits: HIV repertoires spanned narrower CDR3 length ranges than controls. Records did not include ART adherence, viral resistance or therapy changes. Pre-ART expanded TRB clones stayed dominant throughout, though often decreasing after ART. Collection of the blood, which took place between the mid-2000s and the late 2010s, possibly occurred under older ART regimens.

Notes on this clone: Its antigen is as yet unknown.

V was pared by 2 bases and J by 4 bases, with 5 bases between. The CDR3 runs to 12 residues. Germline V lookup: CDR1 SEHNR, CDR2 FQNEAQ (reference sequence). The genes are TRBV7-9 and TRBJ2-5; D is undetermined. The source material was unsorted PBMCs, sampled 2.3 years after starting antiretroviral therapy. The receptor comes from a man between 35 and 55 years old with HIV. The CDR3 here is CASSLYVETQYF. The CDR3 DNA sequence: TGTGCCAGCAGCTTATACGTAGAGACCCAGTACTTC.